Below, 32 T cell receptor beta chains from the same sample are listed, as sequenced in a study of T cells in tumors after PD-1 blockade. Produced via immunoSEQ multiplex PCR; TCRdb's table is partial and in-frame only. The sample includes over 60,000 clones, under 80% of them seen just once. The sequenced sample was PBMCs, obtained after anti-PD-1 treatment. The receptors come from a human donor with basal cell carcinoma.

The chain employs TRBV7-8 and TRBJ2-5, with 8 bases that match TRBD1. From germline, CDR1 is SGHVS and CDR2 FQNEAQ. V lost 4 bases and J lost 0; bases outside the gene matches: 4. The CDR3 spans 15 residues. The CDR3 DNA is TGTGCCAGCAGCTCCAGGACAGGGTACCAAGAGACCCAGTACTTC. Translating gives CASSSRTGYQETQYF.

This chain joins TRBV27 and TRBJ2-3; perhaps TRBD1 as D (6 bases). Germline-derived CDR1 and CDR2 are MNHEY and SMNVEV (reference sequence). Trimming removed 1 base from V and 2 bases from J, with 10 bases in between. This CDR3 spans 15 amino acids. The DNA for the CDR3 is TGTGCCAGCAGTTTATGGGACAAAGACACAGATACGCAGTATTTT. Encoded protein: CASSLWDKDTDTQYF.

This clone was detected only a few times. This rearrangement joins TRBV5-1 to TRBJ2-1; TRBD2 matches at 11 bases. The CDR3 is made up of 15 amino acids. Per germline, CDR1 SGHRS and CDR2 YFSETQ. V trimming: 3 bases; J trimming: 7 bases; junction bases outside the gene matches: 6. Here the CDR3 reads CASSYVAGGQNEQFF. The CDR3 nucleotides read TGCGCCAGCAGCTATGTAGCGGGGGGGCAGAATGAGCAGTTCTTC.

The chain employs TRBV24-1 and TRBJ2-7; D gene uncertain. This CDR3 comprises 15 residues. CDR1 is KGHDR, CDR2 SFDVKD, per germline. Trimming removed 4 bases from V and 7 bases from J, with 19 bases in between. This CDR3 is CATSDSRTEPREQYF. The DNA for the CDR3 is TGTGCCACCAGTGACTCTAGGACGGAGCCGAGGGAGCAGTACTTC.

V gene TRBV30 combines with J gene TRBJ1-1; D ambiguous. Trimming left V 2 bases short and J 1 base short, with 8 bases between. The CDR3 length is 13 residues. CDR1 is GTSNPN and CDR2 is SVGIG in the germline V gene (reference sequence). CDR3: CAWSNGGNTEAFF. CDR3 in DNA: TGTGCCTGGAGTAACGGCGGGAACACTGAAGCTTTCTTT.

J is TRBJ1-1 and V is TRBV11-3; 8 nucleotides align to TRBD1. J lost 1 base, V lost 5 bases, and 3 bases had no gene match. The CDR3 runs 14 residues. Germline CDR1 and CDR2: SGHNT and YENEEA. The CDR3 bases are TGTGCCAGCAGCGCTGGACAGGGGAACACTGAAGCTTTCTTT. It specifies CASSAGQGNTEAFF. The full variable domain, its missing parts supplied by reference TRBV11-3 and TRBJ1-1, is EAGVVQSPRYKIIEKKQPVAFWCNPISGHNTLYWYLQNLGQGPELLIRYENEEAVDDSQLPKDRFSAERLKGVDSTLKIQPAELGDSAVYLCASSAGQGNTEAFFGQGTRLTVV.

The chain carries TRBV5-6 and TRBJ2-5; 7 nucleotides agree with TRBD2. The junction had 10 bases not matched to a gene; V was cut back by 4 bases and J by 7 bases. The CDR3 is made up of 14 amino acids. Germline CDR1 reads SGHDT; CDR2 reads YYEEEE. CDR3 nucleotide sequence: TGTGCCAGCAGCCCGGCCAGCGGCGGGGGGACCCAGTACTTC. Amino acid sequence: CASSPASGGGTQYF.

V and J are TRBV5-4 and TRBJ2-5, with 10 bases fitting TRBD2. The CDR3 loop spans 15 amino acids. Losses at the gene ends were 1 base for V and 1 base for J; bases not matched to a gene: 1. Germline CDR1 SGHNT, CDR2 YYREEE (reference sequence). The CDR3 protein is CASSLTSGAQETQYF. For the CDR3, the DNA is TGTGCCAGCAGCTTGACTAGCGGGGCCCAAGAGACCCAGTACTTC.

The genes are TRBV6-5 and TRBJ2-4; the D is unclear. Germline V lookup: CDR1 MNHEY, CDR2 SVGAGI. The ends were cut back, 8 bases at V and 3 bases at J, with 11 bases in the middle. The CDR3 consists of 13 residues. The CDR3 protein is CASRNEYKNIQYF. CDR3 nucleotide sequence: TGTGCCAGCCGCAACGAGTACAAAAACATTCAGTACTTC.

The rearrangement links TRBV7-2 to TRBJ2-7; D is uncertain. The CDR3 sequence is 15 residues long. Germline V gives CDR1 SGHTA, CDR2 FQGNSA. V lost 8 bases and J lost 2, with 19 bases in between. The CDR3 sequence is CASRTEVGFAYEQYF. The CDR3 bases are TGTGCCAGCCGCACAGAAGTTGGATTCGCCTACGAGCAGTACTTC.

This chain uses TRBV5-1 with TRBJ1-1, with D possibly TRBD1 on 5 matching bases. From germline, CDR1 is SGHRS and CDR2 YFSETQ. The CDR3 consists of 15 residues. V shed 7 bases and J shed 6 bases, with 22 bases lying between them. The CDR3 region has the DNA TGCGCCAGCCGGGCCCTGGGGCAGACGATTGCTGAAGCTTTCTTT. Its translation: CASRALGQTIAEAFF.

The CDR3 nucleotides are TGTGCCAGCAGTTCCGGGACAGCCCGCTCTGGAAACACCATATATTTT. It encodes CASSSGTARSGNTIYF. V gene TRBV6-5 combines with J gene TRBJ1-3; 7 bases are a match to TRBD1. V was pared by 4 bases and J by 0 bases, with 6 bases of the junction left unmatched. Looked up from germline, CDR1 is MNHEY and CDR2 is SVGAGI. The CDR3 contains 16 residues.

This sequence joins TRBV9 and TRBJ1-4; D not certain. V was cut by 4 bases and J by 7 bases, with 17 bases left in between. CDR1 and CDR2 (germline): SGDLS, YYNGEE. The CDR3 is made up of 15 amino acids. CDR3 loop: CASSPHGGISEKLFF. For the CDR3, the DNA is TGTGCCAGCAGCCCTCACGGAGGGATTAGTGAAAAACTGTTTTTT.

V gene TRBV10-3 combines with J gene TRBJ1-1; D is unresolved. The germline V gene encodes CDR1 ENHRY and CDR2 SYGVKD. The CDR3 consists of 12 residues. Trimming stripped 0 bases from V and 11 bases from J, with 10 bases between. As DNA, the CDR3 is TGTGCCATCAGTGAGTCGCGGGGTAGGGCTTTCTTT. It specifies CAISESRGRAFF.

The rearrangement links TRBV7-6 to TRBJ1-6, with TRBD1 as a possible D gene (5 bases). V shed 3 bases and J shed 10 bases, with 13 bases lying between them. From germline, CDR1 is SGHVS and CDR2 FNYEAQ. The CDR3 spans 14 residues. CDR3 DNA sequence: TGTGCCAGCAGCTTGGGGGTCCGGAGCTCACCCCTCCACTTT. Translated: CASSLGVRSSPLHF.

The chain combines TRBV30 with TRBJ1-2; 8 bases agree with TRBD1. Germline V lookup: CDR1 GTSNPN, CDR2 SVGIG (reference sequence). The CDR3 covers 14 residues. With 2 bases clipped from V and 5 bases from J, the junction kept 7 bases outside the gene matches. The CDR3 DNA sequence: TGTGCCTGGAGTCTTGGACAGGGAGATTATGGCTACACCTTC. It codes for CAWSLGQGDYGYTF.

This chain links TRBV30 with TRBJ1-1; D is uncertain. Germline V gives CDR1 GTSNPN, CDR2 SVGIG (reference sequence). This CDR3 is built from 14 residues. The V gene lost 2 bases and the J gene lost 4 bases, with 14 bases spanning the gap. CDR3 sequence reads: CAWSLAAPGTEAFF. The DNA of the CDR3 is TGTGCCTGGAGTTTGGCGGCGCCGGGCACTGAAGCTTTCTTT.

The J gene is TRBJ1-5, the V gene TRBV19; 10 bases match TRBD1. V shed 1 base and J 9 bases; nucleotides not matched to a gene: 6. The CDR3 is 15 residues long. Per germline, CDR1 LNHDA and CDR2 SQIVND (reference sequence). CDR3 sequence reads: CASSIAPDRGSPQHF. In DNA form, the CDR3 reads TGTGCCAGTAGTATAGCCCCGGACAGGGGGTCGCCCCAGCATTTT.

The chain combines TRBV29-1 with TRBJ2-1; D is perhaps TRBD1 (6 bases). The CDR3 spans 15 residues. V shed 0 bases and J shed 7 bases, with 16 bases lying between them. From germline, CDR1 is SQVTM and CDR2 ANQGSEA. The CDR3 DNA reads TGCAGCGTTGAAGATCCATTTTCGGACAGAAATGAGCAGTTCTTC. This sequence encodes CSVEDPFSDRNEQFF.

The chain employs TRBV29-1 and TRBJ1-1; the D gene is possibly TRBD1 (5 bases). V shed 3 bases and J shed 2 bases, with 16 bases lying between them. Germline CDR1 SQVTM, CDR2 ANQGSEA. This CDR3 spans 15 amino acids. The CDR3 nucleotides read TGCAGCGTTGAGGGCCGTCTAGGGACCAACACTGAAGCTTTCTTT. Protein: CSVEGRLGTNTEAFF.

The chain carries TRBV19 and TRBJ1-5; tentative D call: TRBD1 (6 bases). Germline CDR1 reads LNHDA; CDR2 reads SQIVND (reference sequence). Trimming took off 4 bases at V and 6 bases at J, with 13 bases between the two ends. The CDR3 sequence is 14 residues long. The CDR3 nucleotides read TGTGCCAGTAGTAAACCATCAGGGGCTCAGCCCCAGCATTTT. It is translated as CASSKPSGAQPQHF.

The chain combines TRBV2 with TRBJ1-6; 11 nucleotides match TRBD1. J gave up 11 bases and V 5 bases, and 8 bases lay outside the gene matches. The germline CDR1 and CDR2 sequences are SNHLY and FYNNEI. The CDR3 is 15 amino acids. CDR3 protein: CASSSSGTGGTPLHF. The CDR3 bases are TGTGCCAGCAGTTCTTCCGGGACAGGGGGAACACCCCTCCACTTT.

The V gene is TRBV5-1, the J gene TRBJ1-6; 8 positions agree with TRBD1. There are 16 residues in the CDR3. Per germline, CDR1 SGHRS and CDR2 YFSETQ. Germline trimming cut 4 bases from V and 9 bases from J; bases unmatched to any gene: 12. CDR3 sequence: CASSKDREGSGSPLHF. DNA of the CDR3: TGCGCCAGCAGCAAGGACAGGGAAGGGTCGGGTTCACCCCTCCACTTT.

The rearrangement uses TRBV30 and TRBJ1-2; D is undetermined. Trimming removed 2 bases from V and 5 bases from J, with 9 bases in between. The CDR3 loop spans 12 amino acids. Germline-derived CDR1 and CDR2 are GTSNPN and SVGIG (reference sequence). Here the CDR3 DNA reads TGTGCCTGGAGTCCCCGTGGGTATGGCTACACCTTC. Translated: CAWSPRGYGYTF.

CDR3 sequence reads: CSISDSRYGYTF. The CDR3 nucleotides read TGCAGCATATCGGACAGCCGCTATGGCTACACCTTC. The genes are TRBV29-1 and TRBJ1-2; D might be TRBD1 (6 bases). Trimming left V 8 bases short and J 4 bases short, with 14 bases between. Germline lookup yields CDR1 SQVTM and CDR2 ANQGSEA. The CDR3 has 12 residues.

This chain uses TRBV11-3 with TRBJ2-3, with 14 positions matching TRBD2. The CDR3 contains 19 residues. V shed 4 bases, J shed 3 bases, and the junction held 12 bases outside the gene matches. CDR1 SGHNT and CDR2 YENEEA come from the germline V gene. The CDR3 is CASSSGLAGVKGLTDTQYF. The CDR3, as DNA: TGTGCCAGCAGCTCGGGACTAGCGGGGGTAAAAGGTTTGACAGATACGCAGTATTTT.

The rearrangement uses TRBV7-9 and TRBJ2-3; maybe TRBD2 (6 bases). The CDR3 consists of 15 residues. CDR1 and CDR2 from the germline V gene are SEHNR and FQNEAQ (reference sequence). V was clipped by 4 bases and J by 5 bases, with 16 bases between them. CDR3 sequence: CASSSTSGWIDTQYF. The DNA for the CDR3 is TGTGCCAGCAGCTCAACAAGCGGGTGGATAGATACGCAGTATTTT.

V and J are TRBV30 and TRBJ2-2; possibly TRBD2 for D (6 bases). The CDR3 loop spans 15 amino acids. Germline CDR1 is GTSNPN and CDR2 is SVGIG (reference sequence). The V gene lost 3 bases and the J gene lost 4 bases, with 15 bases spanning the gap. This CDR3 is CAWRGSGFSTGELFF. CDR3 DNA sequence: TGTGCCTGGAGGGGTAGCGGTTTTAGCACCGGGGAGCTGTTTTTT.

This clone was picked up a small number of times. The gene calls are TRBV7-8 and TRBJ1-5; D gene unclear. The CDR3 is 13 residues long. Germline CDR1 reads SGHVS; CDR2 reads FQNEAQ. V shed 4 bases and J shed 0 bases, with 4 bases lying between them. The CDR3 is CASSSDSNQPQHF. DNA for the CDR3: TGTGCCAGCAGCTCGGATAGCAATCAGCCCCAGCATTTT.

This chain joins TRBV7-8 and TRBJ1-6, with 9 nucleotides matching TRBD1. Germline CDR1 SGHVS, CDR2 FQNEAQ. Trimming at V came to 5 bases and at J to 12 bases, leaving 2 bases not matched to a gene. The CDR3 is 12 residues long. The CDR3 nucleotides are TGTGCCAGCAGCCCGGGACAGGGACCCCTCCACTTT. As protein: CASSPGQGPLHF.

The chain recombines TRBV28 with TRBJ2-7, with 7 nucleotides matching TRBD1. The ends lost 5 bases at V and 4 bases at J; junction bases unmatched: 11. Germline CDR1 and CDR2: MDHEN and SYDVKM. CDR3 length equals 15 residues. The CDR3 DNA reads TGTGCCAGCAGTCTCCCCGAGACAGGGAAATACGAGCAGTACTTC. It encodes CASSLPETGKYEQYF.

The V and J genes are TRBV11-3 and TRBJ1-1; D perhaps matches TRBD1 (5 bases). V was shortened by 1 base and J by 1 base, with 13 bases between the two germline ends. The CDR3 spans 16 residues. CDR1 SGHNT and CDR2 YENEEA come from the germline V gene. The CDR3 sequence: CASSLGYGRENTEAFF. The CDR3 coding sequence is TGTGCCAGCAGCTTAGGCTACGGCAGGGAGAACACTGAAGCTTTCTTT.